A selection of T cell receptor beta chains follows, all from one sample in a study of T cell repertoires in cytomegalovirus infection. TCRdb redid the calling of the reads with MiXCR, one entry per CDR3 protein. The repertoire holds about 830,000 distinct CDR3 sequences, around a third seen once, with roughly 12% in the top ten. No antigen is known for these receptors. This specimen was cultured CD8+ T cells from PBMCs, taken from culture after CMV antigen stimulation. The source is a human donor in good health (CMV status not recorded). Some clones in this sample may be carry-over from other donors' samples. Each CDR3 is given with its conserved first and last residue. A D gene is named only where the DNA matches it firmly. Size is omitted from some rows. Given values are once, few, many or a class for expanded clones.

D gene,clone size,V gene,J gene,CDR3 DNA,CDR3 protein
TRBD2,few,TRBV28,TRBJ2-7,TGTGCCAGCAGTTTACTAGCGGGGGGGACCTACGAGCAGTACTTC,CASSLLAGGTYEQYF
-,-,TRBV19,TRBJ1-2,TGTGCCAGTAGTATATTAGGGGTTATTGACTATGGCTACACCTTC,CASSILGVIDYGYTF
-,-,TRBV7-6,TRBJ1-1,TGTGCCAGCAGCCCAACCACAGGTCGGCAAGCTTTCTTT,CASSPTTGRQAFF
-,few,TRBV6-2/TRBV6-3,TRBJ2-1,TGTGCCAGCCGGGGAGCATTGAAGTTCTTC,CASRGALKFF
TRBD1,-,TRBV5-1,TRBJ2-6,TGCGCCAGCAGCTTGGTAATCAGGGGGCCAGGGGCCAACGTCCTGACTTTC,CASSLVIRGPGANVLTF
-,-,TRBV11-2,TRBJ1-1,TGTGCCAGCAGCTTTCAGGGTTCCAGGTTGACTGAAGCTTTCTTT,CASSFQGSRLTEAFF
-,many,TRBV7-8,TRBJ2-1,TGTGCCAGCAGCTTACTACCTGCCGTCGGGAATGAGCAGTTCTTC,CASSLLPAVGNEQFF
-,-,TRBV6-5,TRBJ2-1,TGTGTCAGCAGTCCGGGACAAACTGAGCAGTTCTTC,CVSSPGQTEQFF
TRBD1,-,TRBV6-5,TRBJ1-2,TGTGCCAGCAGAACGACAGGGGGCTACTATGGCTACACCTTC,CASRTTGGYYGYTF
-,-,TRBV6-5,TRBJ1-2,TGTGCCAGCAGTCAGAGAGGGAGGGGTGGCTACACCTTC,CASSQRGRGGYTF
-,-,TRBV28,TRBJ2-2,TGTGCCAGCAGTTCCCTACCGGGAGTAGACACCGGGGAGCTGTTTTTT,CASSSLPGVDTGELFF
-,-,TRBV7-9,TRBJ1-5,TGTGCCAGCAGTCCAGGGGATGTCAATCAGCCCCAGCATTTT,CASSPGDVNQPQHF
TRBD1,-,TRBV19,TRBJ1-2,TGTGCCAGTAGTACATCACAGGGGGGCTATGGCTACACCTTC,CASSTSQGGYGYTF
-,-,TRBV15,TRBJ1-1,TGTGCCCCATCGAATCTACAGGGTGGAACTGAAGCTTTCTTT,CAPSNLQGGTEAFF
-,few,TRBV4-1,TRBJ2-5,TGCGCCAGCAGCCAGAGGGAGTTTGGACGAGGGGCCCAAGAGACCCAGTACTTC,CASSQREFGRGAQETQYF
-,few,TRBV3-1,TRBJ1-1,TGTGCCAGCAGCCAAGTCAGGGCGGGGACTGAAGCTTTCTTT,CASSQVRAGTEAFF
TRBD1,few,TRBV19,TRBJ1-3,TGTGCCAGTAGTATGGGGACAGCCTCTGGAAACACCATATATTTT,CASSMGTASGNTIYF
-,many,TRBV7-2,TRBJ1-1,TGTGCCAGCAGCCCGCCGTGGGAGAACACTGAAGCTTTCTTT,CASSPPWENTEAFF
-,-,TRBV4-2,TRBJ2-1,TGTGCCAGCAGCCAAGATTTGCCCGCGACCCTCTCCTACAATGAGCAGTTCTTC,CASSQDLPATLSYNEQFF
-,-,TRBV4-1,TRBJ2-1,TGCGCCAGCAGCCAAGAACCAGCCGTGGTTGAGCAGTTCTTC,CASSQEPAVVEQFF
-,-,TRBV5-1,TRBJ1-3,TGCGCCAGCAGCGAAGAGACAGGCAGCTCTGGAAACACCATATATTTT,CASSEETGSSGNTIYF
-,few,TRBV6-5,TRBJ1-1,TGTGCCAGCACCAAGGGAGAGAACACTGAAGCTTTCTTT,CASTKGENTEAFF
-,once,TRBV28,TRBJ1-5,TGTGCCAGCAGGGTTGGGGCGGTTAGCAATCAGCCCCAGCATTTT,CASRVGAVSNQPQHF
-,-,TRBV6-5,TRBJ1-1,TGTGCCACCGTCGGGGCAACTGAAGCTTTCTTT,CATVGATEAFF
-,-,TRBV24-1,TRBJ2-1,TGTGCCACCAGTGACCAAACAGGGGTGCGGGGCAATGAGCAGTTCTTC,CATSDQTGVRGNEQFF
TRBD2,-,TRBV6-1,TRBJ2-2,TGTGCCAGCAGTACGGTGGGGGGGAGTCCAGAGCTGTTTTTT,CASSTVGGSPELFF
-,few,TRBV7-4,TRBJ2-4,TGTGCCAGCAGCGGAGAGGCACAGGCCAAAAACATTCAGTACTTC,CASSGEAQAKNIQYF
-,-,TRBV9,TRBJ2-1,TGTGCCAGCGATAGGCCCGGGTACAATGAGCAGTTCTTC,CASDRPGYNEQFF
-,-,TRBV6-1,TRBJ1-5,TGTGCCAGCAGGGGTTATAGCAATCAGCCCCAGCATTTT,CASRGYSNQPQHF
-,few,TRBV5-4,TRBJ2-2,TGTGCCAGCAGCTTGCCCGGGGCCTCCACCGGGGAGCTGTTTTTT,CASSLPGASTGELFF
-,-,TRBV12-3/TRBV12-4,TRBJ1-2,TGTGCCAGCAGTTTAGGGATACTTCTTACCTTC,CASSLGILLTF
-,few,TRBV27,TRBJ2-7,TGTGCCAGCAGTTTGTACAGAACGAGGGACTACGAGCAGTACTTC,CASSLYRTRDYEQYF
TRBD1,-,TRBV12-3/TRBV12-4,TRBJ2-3,TGTGCCAGCAGTTTTGATTATAGGACAGGGGTCCCAGATACGCAGTATTTT,CASSFDYRTGVPDTQYF
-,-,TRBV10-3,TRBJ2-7,TGTGCCATCAGTGAGCCTGGGGGGGCTGAGCAGTACTTC,CAISEPGGAEQYF
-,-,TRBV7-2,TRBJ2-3,TGTGCCAGCAGCCTCCGGGATTTCCTCACAGATACGCAGTATTTT,CASSLRDFLTDTQYF
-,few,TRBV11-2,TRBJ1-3,TGTGCCAGCAGCCCGTATGGGGAAAACACCATATATTTT,CASSPYGENTIYF
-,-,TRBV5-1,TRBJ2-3,TGCGCCAGCAGCTTGCAGGGGTCGGGAGTAGCAGATACGCAGTATTTT,CASSLQGSGVADTQYF